Each of the 25 T cell receptor beta chains below was sequenced from the same sample in a study of identical twins. One entry per CDR3 protein results from TCRdb running MiXCR on the 5' RACE reads. The sample carries hundreds of thousands of distinct CDR3 sequences, around 20% recorded once. The same sample was also used in a study of T cells expressing NK-cell markers.

The specimen sequenced was PBMCs. These receptor sequences come from a woman younger than 35 in good health.

The V call is TRBV3-1, the J call TRBJ2-3; D remains ambiguous. This CDR3 comprises 12 residues. Germline assignment: CDR1 LGHDT and CDR2 YNNKEL (reference sequence). The germline V and J ends were trimmed by 4 bases and 9 bases, with 11 bases remaining between them. The CDR3 region has the DNA TGTGCCAGCAGCCCCGTCGCGGAGACGCAGTATTTT. Its protein is CASSPVAETQYF.

The chain couples TRBV6-2 or TRBV6-3 to TRBJ2-3; 7 positions agree with TRBD2. The CDR3 runs to 16 residues. Germline V gene sequence: CDR1 MNHEY, CDR2 SVGEGT. Trimming at V came to 2 bases and at J to 3 bases, leaving 8 bases not matched to a gene. Here the CDR3 DNA reads TGTGCCAGCAGTTACGGGCGGGAGCGATGGACAGATACGCAGTATTTT. This codes for CASSYGRERWTDTQYF.

V and J are TRBV10-3 and TRBJ2-7, with a weak D call TRBD1 (5 bases). V lost 6 bases and J lost 2, with 11 bases in between. The CDR3 is made up of 13 amino acids. The germline gives CDR1 ENHRY, CDR2 SYGVKD. The chain's CDR3 is CAIRSQGTYEQYF. CDR3 nucleotides: TGTGCCATCAGATCCCAGGGTACCTACGAGCAGTACTTC.

This clonotype showed up just a few times. The gene calls are TRBV6-1 and TRBJ2-3, with TRBD2 identical over 7 bases. Germline assignment: CDR1 MNHNS and CDR2 SASEGT. The junction had 2 bases not matched to a gene; V was cut back by 5 bases and J by 0 bases. The CDR3 length is 14 residues. The DNA of the CDR3 is TGTGCCAGCAGTAGCGGGGTGAGCACAGATACGCAGTATTTT. Translated, it gives CASSSGVSTDTQYF.

V usage is TRBV20-1 and J usage is TRBJ1-2, with D perhaps matching TRBD1 (6 bases). Trimming shortened V by 6 bases and J by 6 bases, and 17 bases separated the two germline ends. Germline assignment: CDR1 DFQATT and CDR2 SNEGSKA (reference sequence). This CDR3 has 13 residues. This CDR3 is CSAEEQGLDGYTF. The CDR3 nucleotides are TGCAGTGCAGAAGAGCAGGGGTTAGATGGCTACACCTTC.

The table lists this clonotype with many counts. The rearrangement uses TRBV7-9 and TRBJ2-3; 9 bases match TRBD1. Germline-derived CDR1 and CDR2 are SEHNR and FQNEAQ (reference sequence). J was trimmed by 4 bases and V by 7 bases; bases with no gene match: 12. CDR3 size: 16 residues. This chain's CDR3 is CASNPSGTGNADTQYF. The DNA of the CDR3 is TGTGCCAGCAACCCTTCCGGGACAGGGAACGCAGATACGCAGTATTTT.

A few counts support this clonotype. The chain couples TRBV10-3 to TRBJ2-5; D is possibly TRBD1 or TRBD2 (5 bases each). Germline-derived CDR1 and CDR2 are ENHRY and SYGVKD. CDR3 length: 11 amino acids. The V end was cut by 10 bases, the J end by 4 bases, with 10 bases between. For the CDR3, the DNA is TGTGCCACCTCCGGGACAGAGACCCAGTACTTC. Its translation is CATSGTETQYF.

This clonotype was counted ten times or more. The chain combines TRBV10-3 with TRBJ2-7; possibly TRBD1 for D (5 bases). This CDR3 contains 15 residues. Germline-derived CDR1 and CDR2 are ENHRY and SYGVKD. V lost 2 bases and J lost 1, with 12 bases in between. As DNA, the CDR3 is TGTGCCATCAGTGAGAGTGGGGCAAATTCCTACGAGCAGTACTTC. Protein sequence: CAISESGANSYEQYF.

This clonotype was seen many times. The genes are TRBV20-1 and TRBJ1-2, with 11 bases fitting TRBD1. CDR1 is DFQATT and CDR2 is SNEGSKA in the germline V gene (reference sequence). CDR3 size: 14 residues. After removal of 5 bases from V and 3 bases from J, the junction contained 5 bases not matched to a gene. The CDR3 DNA follows: TGCAGTGCTTCCCCGGGACAGGGGGACTATGGCTACACCTTC. It yields the protein CSASPGQGDYGYTF.

Here the CDR3 reads CASDLVRKNTEAFF. The CDR3 DNA sequence: TGTGCCAGCGACTTGGTTCGGAAGAACACTGAAGCTTTCTTT. V is TRBV12-3 or TRBV12-4 and J is TRBJ1-1, with D unresolved. The CDR3 loop spans 14 amino acids. The V gene lost 8 bases and the J gene lost 1 base, with 14 bases spanning the gap.

The chain recombines TRBV27 with TRBJ2-1; D might be TRBD2 (6 bases). From germline, CDR1 is MNHEY and CDR2 SMNVEV (reference sequence). V was shortened by 7 bases and J by 3 bases, with 22 bases between the two germline ends. There are 17 residues in the CDR3. CDR3 residues: CASNPSAGLWVYNEQFF. Here the CDR3 DNA reads TGTGCCAGCAACCCCTCTGCGGGACTTTGGGTCTACAATGAGCAGTTCTTC.

The V and J genes are TRBV6-2 or TRBV6-3 and TRBJ2-7; D is uncertain. Trimming removed 7 bases at V and 5 bases at J, with 9 bases between. The CDR3 is 11 residues long. The germline gives CDR1 MNHEY, CDR2 SVGEGT. This CDR3 is CASTDTNEQYF. CDR3 coding DNA: TGTGCCAGCACCGATACGAACGAGCAGTACTTC.

The chain carries TRBV4-3 and TRBJ2-3; D remains unclear. The V and J ends lost 0 bases and 1 base respectively, with 8 bases between them. Per the germline V gene, CDR1 is LGHNA and CDR2 is YSLEER. This CDR3 has 15 amino acids. The CDR3 loop reads CASSQETQGTDTQYF. The CDR3 DNA reads TGCGCCAGCAGCCAAGAGACCCAGGGCACAGATACGCAGTATTTT.

J is TRBJ2-3 and V is TRBV7-3; TRBD2 agrees at 9 bases. CDR3 size: 16 residues. CDR1 and CDR2 from the germline V gene are SGHTA and FQGTGA. With 4 bases clipped from V and 2 bases from J, the junction kept 7 bases outside the gene matches. The CDR3 is CASSSGLAGITDTQYF. The CDR3 bases are TGTGCCAGCAGCTCCGGGCTAGCGGGGATCACAGATACGCAGTATTTT.

This clonotype occurred once. CDR3 in DNA: TGTGCCAGCAGCCCTTCAAGAGTAGATAATGAGCAGTTCTTC. Its translation is CASSPSRVDNEQFF. This chain connects TRBV4-2 to TRBJ2-1, with D unresolved. Trimming left V 4 bases short and J 7 bases short, with 14 bases between. From germline, CDR1 is LGHNA and CDR2 YNFKEQ. This CDR3 is 14 amino acids long.

This clonotype was detected many times. This chain connects TRBV12-3 or TRBV12-4 to TRBJ2-7; TRBD2 aligns across 7 bases. J gave up 2 bases and V 6 bases, and 10 bases lay outside the gene matches. The CDR3 has 15 residues. CDR3 DNA sequence: TGTGCCAGCAGATCCCGGGGGGATCCCACCTACGAGCAGTACTTC. Protein: CASRSRGDPTYEQYF.

This clonotype turned up a few times. The chain carries TRBV9 and TRBJ2-7; 7 nucleotides match TRBD1. Trimming at V came to 4 bases and at J to 2 bases, leaving 6 bases not matched to a gene. Germline V lookup: CDR1 SGDLS, CDR2 YYNGEE. The CDR3 is 14 residues long. CDR3: CASSSQTGTYEQYF. The CDR3 coding sequence is TGTGCCAGCAGCTCTCAGACAGGGACCTACGAGCAGTACTTC.

In its sample, this clonotype was seen a few times. The chain is built from TRBV20-1 and TRBJ2-7; D may be TRBD1 (5 bases). V lost 5 bases to trimming and J lost 6 bases, with 17 bases between them. Germline CDR1 reads DFQATT; CDR2 reads SNEGSKA (reference sequence). The CDR3 length is 13 residues. CDR3 DNA: TGCAGTGCTCAGACGGCAGGGCAACCCGAGCAGTACTTC. Translated, it gives CSAQTAGQPEQYF.

The chain joins TRBV20-1 to TRBJ1-1; TRBD1 aligns across 7 bases. Germline CDR1 and CDR2: DFQATT and SNEGSKA (reference sequence). With 4 bases clipped from V and 4 bases from J, the junction kept 6 bases outside the gene matches. This CDR3 contains 13 residues. The CDR3 spells CSANRQGGTEAFF. CDR3 DNA: TGCAGTGCTAACCGACAGGGAGGCACTGAAGCTTTCTTT.

V and J are TRBV20-1 and TRBJ2-7; 7 bases are a match to TRBD2. Trimming cost V 2 bases and J 0 bases; bases outside gene matches: 7. The CDR3 is 15 amino acids. The germline gives CDR1 DFQATT, CDR2 SNEGSKA (reference sequence). CDR3: CSARPRGGSSYEQYF. The CDR3 DNA is TGCAGTGCTAGACCCCGGGGCGGGAGCTCCTACGAGCAGTACTTC.

The J gene is TRBJ2-1, the V gene TRBV21-1. TRBV21-1 is recorded as a pseudogene. The CDR3 is 12 amino acids. The CDR3 region has the DNA TGTGCCAGCAGCAAAGTCTTATGGGAGCAGTTCTTC. Protein product: CASSKVLWEQFF.

This clonotype was seen a handful of times. The chain couples TRBV5-1 to TRBJ2-1; 11 bases agree with TRBD2. V lost 2 bases, J lost 2 bases, and 3 bases stayed unmatched. The germline V gene has CDR1 SGHRS and CDR2 YFSETQ. The CDR3 length is 16 residues. The CDR3 bases are TGCGCCAGCAGCTTTAATAGCGGGAGGGCCTACAATGAGCAGTTCTTC. Translating gives CASSFNSGRAYNEQFF.

This clonotype was recorded many times. This rearrangement joins TRBV5-1 to TRBJ2-1; the match to TRBD2 covers 12 bases. The V gene's germline CDR1 is SGHRS and CDR2 YFSETQ. The V gene end was trimmed by 3 bases and the J gene end by 8 bases; junction bases not matched to a gene: 9. The length of the CDR3 is 16 residues. CDR3 residues: CASSSLLAGGGHEQFF. The CDR3 nucleotides are TGCGCCAGCAGCTCCCTACTAGCGGGGGGTGGCCATGAGCAGTTCTTC. The full variable domain, with the rest looked up from reference TRBV5-1 and TRBJ2-1, is KAGVTQTPRYLIKTRGQQVTLSCSPISGHRSVSWYQQTPGQGLQFLFEYFSETQRNKGNFPGRFSGRQFSNSRSEMNVSTLELGDSALYLCASSSLLAGGGHEQFFGPGTRLTVL.

This clonotype was counted a few times. This chain joins TRBV12-3 or TRBV12-4 and TRBJ2-3; no clear D gene. The CDR3 is 15 residues long. The germline V and J ends were trimmed by 3 bases and 4 bases, with 14 bases remaining between them. CDR3 in DNA: TGTGCCAGCAGTTTGGGCTGGGCGGACGCAGATACGCAGTATTTT. Translation: CASSLGWADADTQYF.

This clonotype was seen only a few times. A single base separates this from a much larger clone, so it may be a read error. The gene calls are TRBV7-2 and TRBJ1-1; no clear D gene. V was clipped by 5 bases and J by 0 bases, with 4 bases between them. This CDR3 contains 12 residues. Per the germline V gene, CDR1 is SGHTA and CDR2 is FQGNSA. CDR3 in DNA: TGTGCCAGCAGCATCATGAACACTGAAGCTTTCTTT. Amino acids: CASSIMNTEAFF.